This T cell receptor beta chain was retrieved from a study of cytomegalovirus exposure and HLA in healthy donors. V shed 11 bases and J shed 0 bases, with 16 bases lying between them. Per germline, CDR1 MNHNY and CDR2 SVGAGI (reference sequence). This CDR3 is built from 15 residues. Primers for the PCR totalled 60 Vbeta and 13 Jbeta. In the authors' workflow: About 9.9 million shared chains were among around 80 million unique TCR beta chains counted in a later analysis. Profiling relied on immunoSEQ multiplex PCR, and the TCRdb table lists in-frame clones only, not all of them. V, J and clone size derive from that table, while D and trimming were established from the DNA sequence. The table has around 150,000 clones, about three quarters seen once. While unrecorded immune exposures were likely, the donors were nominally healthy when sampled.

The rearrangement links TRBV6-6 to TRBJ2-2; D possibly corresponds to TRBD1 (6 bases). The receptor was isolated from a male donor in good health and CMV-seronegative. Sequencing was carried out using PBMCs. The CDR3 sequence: CAGKDRSTNTGELFF. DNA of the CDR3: TGTGCCGGAAAAGACAGGTCGACGAACACCGGGGAGCTGTTTTTT.